This is a list of T cell receptor beta chains from one sample in a study of shared clonotypes between healthy human individuals. Assay used: immunoSEQ multiplex PCR; TCRdb lists only in-frame clones, some missing. The sample holds over a million clones, 95% to 99% seen once. The sequenced sample consisted of naive CD4+ T cells sorted from blood. The receptors come from a man aged 30 to 45 in good health. CDR3s include the opening cysteine and the closing phenylalanine or tryptophan. The order of the fields is clone size, D gene, V gene, J gene, CDR3 protein, CDR3 DNA. D genes are given only for firm matches. The size entry is marked missing in some rows and otherwise reads once, few, many or a size class.

clone size: .
D gene: TRBD2
V gene: TRBV28
J gene: TRBJ2-7
CDR3 protein: CASTPQGLAGEQYF
CDR3 DNA: TGTGCCAGCACTCCCCAGGGACTAGCCGGCGAGCAGTACTTC

clone size: .
D gene: .
V gene: TRBV10-3
J gene: TRBJ1-1
CDR3 protein: CASSTLDTEAFF
CDR3 DNA: TGTGCCTCGAGTACATTGGACACTGAAGCTTTCTTT

clone size: .
D gene: .
V gene: TRBV7-9
J gene: TRBJ2-5
CDR3 protein: CASSLGRRIQETQYF
CDR3 DNA: TGTGCCAGCAGCTTAGGTAGACGGATCCAAGAGACCCAGTACTTC

clone size: .
D gene: TRBD2
V gene: TRBV2
J gene: TRBJ2-7
CDR3 protein: CASRERGYEQYF
CDR3 DNA: TGTGCCAGCAGAGAGCGGGGCTACGAGCAGTACTTC

clone size: .
D gene: TRBD2
V gene: TRBV2
J gene: TRBJ2-3
CDR3 protein: CASRLLGGSSTDTQYF
CDR3 DNA: TGTGCCAGCAGATTGCTGGGCGGGAGCAGCACAGATACGCAGTATTTT

clone size: .
D gene: .
V gene: TRBV5-1
J gene: TRBJ2-7
CDR3 protein: CASSLGIGRSYEQYF
CDR3 DNA: TGCGCCAGCAGCTTGGGTATAGGTAGATCCTACGAGCAGTACTTC

clone size: .
D gene: .
V gene: TRBV11-2
J gene: TRBJ2-3
CDR3 protein: CASSLIYGSTDTQYF
CDR3 DNA: TGTGCCAGCAGCTTAATCTATGGTAGCACAGATACGCAGTATTTT

clone size: once
D gene: .
V gene: TRBV11-2
J gene: TRBJ1-4
CDR3 protein: CASRMTASNEKLFF
CDR3 DNA: TGTGCCAGCAGGATGACAGCCTCCAATGAAAAACTGTTTTTT

clone size: .
D gene: .
V gene: TRBV9
J gene: TRBJ1-5
CDR3 protein: CASSVGPSGDQPQHF
CDR3 DNA: TGTGCCAGCAGCGTGGGACCTTCGGGGGATCAGCCCCAGCATTTT

clone size: .
D gene: .
V gene: TRBV15
J gene: TRBJ2-7
CDR3 protein: CATSNNHPYSPGDEQYF
CDR3 DNA: TGTGCCACCAGCAACAACCACCCCTACAGTCCTGGCGACGAGCAGTACTTC